This T cell receptor (beta chain) was documented in a study of beta chain features in type 1 diabetes. Germline lookup yields CDR1 MNHNY and CDR2 SVGAGI (reference sequence). Trimming took off 2 bases at V and 8 bases at J, with 10 bases between the two ends. The CDR3 is 14 residues long. Regarding this clone: The antigen is undetermined.

General observations from the study: Reduced insertions and increased deletions marked VDJ junctions in type 1 diabetes patients.

The study reverse transcribed the entire isolated RNA, so it sequenced expressed TCRB transcripts. For naive, central memory and regulatory T cell samples, reads averaged around 3.5 million. This table comes from immunoSEQ multiplex PCR, and its TCRdb copy is limited to in-frame clones, with some not included. The sample contains approximately 250,000 clones, roughly 15% of which appear only once. The chain carries TRBV6-6 and TRBJ1-6; D may be TRBD1 (6 bases). The sample consisted of naive CD4+ T cells from blood. The TCR was taken from a woman aged 40 to 50 in good health. The CDR3 sequence: CASSYPDSYSPLHF. For the CDR3, the DNA is TGTGCCAGCAGTTACCCGGACAGCTATTCACCCCTCCACTTT.